This record looks at one T cell receptor (beta chain) sequence and its context. In the authors' methods: Reference gene primer amplification yielded estimated nucleated cell counts. Produced via immunoSEQ multiplex PCR; TCRdb's table is partial and in-frame only. V, J and clone size derive from that table, while D and trimming were established from the DNA sequence. The repertoire holds around 180,000 clones, with about 82% as singletons. The entry originates in a study of blood T cell repertoires in COVID-19. Turning to the study itself: Acute and convalescent COVID-19 specimens originated in the United States, Italy and Spain. From T cells, B-cell-depleted T cells, or PBMCs came the material, which was cDNA or gDNA.

The trim removed 4 bases at V and 4 bases at J, leaving 4 bases unmatched. Germline-derived CDR1 and CDR2 are MNHEY and SMNVEV (reference sequence). The CDR3 loop spans 13 amino acids. This TCR derives from a young woman with acute or convalescent COVID-19. The chain joins TRBV27 to TRBJ2-7; 7 bases are a match to TRBD2. Sample: peripheral blood. CDR3 sequence reads: CASSWGRAYEQYF. DNA of the CDR3: TGTGCCAGCAGTTGGGGGAGGGCGTACGAGCAGTACTTC.